The next 3 T cell receptor beta chains were all read from a single sample in a study of blood T cell repertoires in COVID-19 (dated by TCRdb to the early 2020s). Libraries were prepared through the immunoSEQ multiplex PCR assay. Entries here come from immuneACCESS through TCRdb and include only in-frame sequences with V and J called. Some clones fail to appear in such tables; in the studies checked, an unresolved V gene covers under half of the shortfall, and the cause of the remainder is unknown. A total of roughly 27,000 clones appear in this sample, around 90% of them only once. The top ten clonotypes cover about 16% of the sample. The sequencing sample was made of peripheral blood. The receptors come from a human donor with active COVID-19. The donor label of this sample is uncertain.

The rearrangement uses TRBV5-1 and TRBJ2-7, with 13 positions matching TRBD2. The CDR3 has 17 amino acids. Germline CDR1 and CDR2: SGHRS and YFSETQ. V lost 4 bases to trimming and J lost 4 bases; unmatched junction nucleotides: 11. This CDR3 is CASSPGAGLAGRYEQYF. The CDR3 nucleotides read TGCGCCAGCAGCCCCGGCGCGGGACTAGCGGGGAGATACGAGCAGTACTTC. The full variable domain, rest sourced from reference TRBV5-1 and TRBJ2-7, is KAGVTQTPRYLIKTRGQQVTLSCSPISGHRSVSWYQQTPGQGLQFLFEYFSETQRNKGNFPGRFSGRQFSNSRSEMNVSTLELGDSALYLCASSPGAGLAGRYEQYFGPGTRLTVT.

The chain recombines TRBV4-3 with TRBJ2-5; 7 bases map to TRBD2. The V gene's germline CDR1 is LGHNA and CDR2 YSLEER. This CDR3 has 13 amino acids. V lost 3 bases and J lost 4; bases outside the gene matches: 2. The CDR3: CASSQRERETQYF. The CDR3 DNA follows: TGCGCCAGCAGCCAGCGGGAGCGAGAGACCCAGTACTTC.

The CDR3 bases are TGCAGTGCTAGTCTCAGGGGCCTAAGATCCAGAGGCAATCAGCCCCAGCATTTT. Amino acid sequence: CSASLRGLRSRGNQPQHF. The chain is built from TRBV20-1 and TRBJ1-5; tentatively, D is TRBD1 (6 bases). Trimming cost V 3 bases and J 2 bases, with 23 bases left between them. The CDR3 loop spans 18 amino acids. The germline V gene has CDR1 DFQATT and CDR2 SNEGSKA (reference sequence).